These T cell receptor beta chains were read from a single sample in a study of T-cell memory formation after mild COVID-19. TCRdb fed the 5' RACE reads into MiXCR, producing one record per CDR3 protein. The sample lists 300,000 to 350,000 distinct CDR3 sequences, roughly an eighth occurring once. The specimen was PBMCs or a T cell subset sorted from them (not recorded which). These receptor sequences come from a man younger than 30 who had mild COVID-19 (a few samples of this study predate the infection). Cell type and time point are not known. The CDR3 runs from the conserved cysteine through the conserved F or W. D genes are given only for firm matches. Rows give clone size only sometimes, using once, few, many, or a class for an expanded clone.

CDR3aa: CASSGRDRAVETQYF; CDR3nt: TGTGCCAGCAGTGGCCGGGACAGGGCGGTAGAGACCCAGTACTTC; v_gene: TRBV25-1; abundance: -; j_gene: TRBJ2-5; d_gene: TRBD1
CDR3aa: CASSLGSGGSYEQYF; CDR3nt: TGTGCCAGCAGCTTGGGTAGCGGGGGATCCTACGAGCAGTACTTC; v_gene: TRBV7-2; abundance: few; j_gene: TRBJ2-7; d_gene: TRBD2
CDR3aa: CASSEGTGGNEQFF; CDR3nt: TGTGCCAGCAGTGAAGGGACAGGGGGCAATGAGCAGTTCTTC; v_gene: TRBV6-1; abundance: few; j_gene: TRBJ2-1; d_gene: TRBD1
CDR3aa: CASSDADTQYF; CDR3nt: TGTGCCAGCTCAGACGCAGATACGCAGTATTTT; v_gene: TRBV18; abundance: many; j_gene: TRBJ2-3; d_gene: -
CDR3aa: CASSVSGGSNEQFF; CDR3nt: TGTGCCAGCAGCGTCAGCGGGGGATCCAATGAGCAGTTCTTC; v_gene: TRBV9; abundance: -; j_gene: TRBJ2-1; d_gene: TRBD2
CDR3aa: CASKGNEQFF; CDR3nt: TGTGCCAGCAAGGGGAATGAGCAGTTCTTC; v_gene: TRBV12-3/TRBV12-4; abundance: -; j_gene: TRBJ2-1; d_gene: -
CDR3aa: CASSQNPGGLAGEQFF; CDR3nt: TGTGCCAGCAGCCAAAACCCAGGGGGACTAGCGGGTGAGCAGTTCTTC; v_gene: TRBV3-1; abundance: -; j_gene: TRBJ2-1; d_gene: TRBD2
CDR3aa: CSVPRAGTSGGPEQFF; CDR3nt: TGCAGCGTGCCTAGGGCCGGGACTAGCGGGGGGCCTGAGCAGTTCTTC; v_gene: TRBV29-1; abundance: -; j_gene: TRBJ2-1; d_gene: TRBD2
CDR3aa: CASSLAQGKSKEKLFF; CDR3nt: TGTGCCAGCAGCTTAGCGCAGGGAAAGTCTAAAGAAAAACTGTTTTTT; v_gene: TRBV7-9; abundance: few; j_gene: TRBJ1-4; d_gene: -
CDR3aa: CASSLDGGAGDTQYF; CDR3nt: TGTGCCAGCAGCTTGGACGGGGGGGCCGGAGATACGCAGTATTTT; v_gene: TRBV5-5; abundance: few; j_gene: TRBJ2-3; d_gene: TRBD2
CDR3aa: CASCPGQGNSPLHF; CDR3nt: TGCGCCAGTTGTCCGGGACAGGGTAATTCACCCCTCCACTTT; v_gene: TRBV5-1; abundance: few; j_gene: TRBJ1-6; d_gene: TRBD1
CDR3aa: CATSDYGEQNTGELFF; CDR3nt: TGTGCCACCAGTGATTATGGCGAACAGAACACCGGGGAGCTGTTTTTT; v_gene: TRBV24-1; abundance: -; j_gene: TRBJ2-2; d_gene: -
CDR3aa: CASSLSRVDTEAFF; CDR3nt: TGCGCCAGCAGCTTGTCGCGGGTGGACACTGAAGCTTTCTTT; v_gene: TRBV5-1; abundance: few; j_gene: TRBJ1-1; d_gene: -
CDR3aa: CASSPGTPAINQPQHF; CDR3nt: TGTGCCAGCAGCCCAGGGACACCAGCAATCAATCAGCCCCAGCATTTT; v_gene: TRBV3-1; abundance: -; j_gene: TRBJ1-5; d_gene: -
CDR3aa: CASNLGEPQFF; CDR3nt: TGTGCCAGCAACCTAGGGGAACCTCAGTTCTTC; v_gene: TRBV27; abundance: many; j_gene: TRBJ2-1; d_gene: -
CDR3aa: CASSQDQGGGLDETQYF; CDR3nt: TGTGCCAGCAGCCAAGATCAGGGCGGGGGCCTTGATGAGACCCAGTACTTC; v_gene: TRBV4-2; abundance: -; j_gene: TRBJ2-5; d_gene: -
CDR3aa: CASSLMGVNGYTF; CDR3nt: TGTGCCAGCAGTTTAATGGGGGTGAATGGCTACACCTTC; v_gene: TRBV12-3/TRBV12-4; abundance: -; j_gene: TRBJ1-2; d_gene: -
CDR3aa: CASSLSAGVNQETQYF; CDR3nt: TGTGCCAGCAGCTTATCGGCGGGGGTGAACCAAGAGACCCAGTACTTC; v_gene: TRBV7-6; abundance: -; j_gene: TRBJ2-5; d_gene: TRBD2
CDR3aa: CAISEVRDAYEQYF; CDR3nt: TGTGCCATCAGTGAGGTTCGGGACGCCTACGAGCAGTACTTC; v_gene: TRBV10-3; abundance: -; j_gene: TRBJ2-7; d_gene: -
CDR3aa: CASSPPYIQPQHF; CDR3nt: TGCGCCAGCAGCCCGCCCTACATTCAGCCCCAGCATTTT; v_gene: TRBV4-1; abundance: -; j_gene: TRBJ1-5; d_gene: -
CDR3aa: CASSQVDSNEKLFF; CDR3nt: TGCGCCAGCAGCCAGGTGGACAGCAATGAAAAACTGTTTTTT; v_gene: TRBV4-1; abundance: -; j_gene: TRBJ1-4; d_gene: -
CDR3aa: CASSGTGNTQYF; CDR3nt: TGTGCCAGCAGCGGGACGGGGAATACGCAGTATTTT; v_gene: TRBV9; abundance: few; j_gene: TRBJ2-3; d_gene: -